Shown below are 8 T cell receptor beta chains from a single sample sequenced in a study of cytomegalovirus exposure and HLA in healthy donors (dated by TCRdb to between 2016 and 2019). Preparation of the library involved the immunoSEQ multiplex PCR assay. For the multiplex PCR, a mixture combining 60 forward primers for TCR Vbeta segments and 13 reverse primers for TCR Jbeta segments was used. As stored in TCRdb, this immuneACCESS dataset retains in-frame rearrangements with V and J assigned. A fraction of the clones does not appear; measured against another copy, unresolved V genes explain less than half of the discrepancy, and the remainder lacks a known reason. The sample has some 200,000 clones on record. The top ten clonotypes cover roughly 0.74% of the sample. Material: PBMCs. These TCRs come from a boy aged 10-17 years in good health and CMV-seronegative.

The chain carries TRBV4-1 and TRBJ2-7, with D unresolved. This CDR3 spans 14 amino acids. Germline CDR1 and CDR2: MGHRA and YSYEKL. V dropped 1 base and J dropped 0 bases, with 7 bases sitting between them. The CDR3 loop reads CASSQVSSSYEQYF. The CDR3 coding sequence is TGCGCCAGCAGCCAAGTGTCTAGCTCCTACGAGCAGTACTTC.

The CDR3 region is CASSSPPAAASGNTGELFF. The CDR3, as DNA: TGTGCCAGCAGTTCCCCCCCCGCGGCGGCTAGCGGTAACACCGGGGAGCTGTTTTTT. This sequence joins TRBV28 and TRBJ2-2; 7 positions match TRBD2. CDR1 is MDHEN and CDR2 is SYDVKM in the germline V gene. With 4 bases clipped from V and 2 bases from J, the junction kept 16 bases outside the gene matches. The CDR3 is made up of 19 amino acids. Complete variable domain (other parts from reference TRBV28 and TRBJ2-2): DVKVTQSSRYLVKRTGEKVFLECVQDMDHENMFWYRQDPGLGLRLIYFSYDVKMKEKGDIPEGYSVSREKKERFSLILESASTNQTSMYLCASSSPPAAASGNTGELFFGEGSRLTVL.

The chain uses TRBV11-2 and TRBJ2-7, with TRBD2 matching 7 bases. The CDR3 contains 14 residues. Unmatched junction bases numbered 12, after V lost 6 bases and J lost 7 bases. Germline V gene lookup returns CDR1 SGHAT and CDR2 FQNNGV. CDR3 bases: TGTGCCAGCAGGAGCCTCTCAGGGACTACGGAGCAGTACTTC. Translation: CASRSLSGTTEQYF.

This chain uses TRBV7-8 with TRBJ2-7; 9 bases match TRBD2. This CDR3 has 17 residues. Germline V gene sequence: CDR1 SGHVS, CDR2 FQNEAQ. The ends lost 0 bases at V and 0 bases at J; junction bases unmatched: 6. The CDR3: CASSLARLAVGSYEQYF. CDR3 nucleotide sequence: TGTGCCAGCAGCTTAGCGCGACTAGCGGTGGGCTCCTACGAGCAGTACTTC.

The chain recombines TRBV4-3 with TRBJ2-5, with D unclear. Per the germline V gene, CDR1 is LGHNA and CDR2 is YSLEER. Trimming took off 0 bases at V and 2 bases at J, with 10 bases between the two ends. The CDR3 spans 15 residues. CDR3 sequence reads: CASSQDVRPQETQYF. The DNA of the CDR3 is TGCGCCAGCAGCCAAGATGTCAGGCCTCAAGAGACCCAGTACTTC.

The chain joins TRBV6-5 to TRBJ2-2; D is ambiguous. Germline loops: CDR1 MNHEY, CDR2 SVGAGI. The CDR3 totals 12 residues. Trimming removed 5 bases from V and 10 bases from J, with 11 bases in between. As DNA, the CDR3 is TGTGCCAGCAGTCAACCTACCCCGGAGCTGTTTTTT. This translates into CASSQPTPELFF.

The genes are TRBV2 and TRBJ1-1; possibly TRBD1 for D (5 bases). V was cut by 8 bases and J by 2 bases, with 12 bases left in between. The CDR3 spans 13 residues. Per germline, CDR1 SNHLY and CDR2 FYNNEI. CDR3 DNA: TGTGCCAGCCGACAGACAGCCAACACTGAAGCTTTCTTT. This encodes CASRQTANTEAFF.

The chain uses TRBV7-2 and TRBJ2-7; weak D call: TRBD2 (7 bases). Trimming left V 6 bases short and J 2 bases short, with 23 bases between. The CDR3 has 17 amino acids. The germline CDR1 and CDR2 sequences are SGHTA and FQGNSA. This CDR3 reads CASSSPLMGGGTYEQYF. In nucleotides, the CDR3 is TGTGCCAGCAGTTCGCCTTTGATGGGAGGGGGAACCTACGAGCAGTACTTC.